This is a list of T cell receptor beta chains from one sample in a study of cytomegalovirus exposure and HLA in healthy donors. TCRdb keeps only in-frame clones here, not all; method: immunoSEQ multiplex PCR. This repertoire includes roughly 120,000 clones. The sample was PBMCs. The receptors here all came from a man younger than 35 in good health and CMV-seronegative. CDR3s include the opening cysteine and the closing phenylalanine or tryptophan. D genes are given only for firm matches.

j_call,v_call,d_call,cdr3_aa,cdr3_nt
TRBJ1-1,TRBV7-2,.,CASSLGKNTEAFF,TGTGCCAGCAGCTTGGGCAAGAACACTGAAGCTTTCTTT
TRBJ1-1,TRBV6-1,TRBD1,CASSEYPGQGIATEAFF,TGTGCCAGCAGTGAATACCCGGGACAGGGGATCGCCACTGAAGCTTTCTTT
TRBJ2-7,TRBV4-2,TRBD2,CASSQDRGSGEYEQYF,TGTGCCAGCAGCCAAGACCGGGGTAGCGGGGAATACGAGCAGTACTTC
TRBJ2-1,TRBV7-9,.,CASRGAPGLYRDEQFF,TGTGCCAGCAGGGGAGCGCCGGGACTTTATAGGGATGAGCAGTTCTTC
TRBJ1-1,TRBV5-1,.,CASSLIGHTNTEAFF,TGCGCCAGCAGCTTGATAGGACACACGAACACTGAAGCTTTCTTT
TRBJ1-1,TRBV15,TRBD1,CATSPGTGGGWATEAFF,TGTGCCACCAGCCCCGGGACAGGGGGCGGGTGGGCCACTGAAGCTTTCTTT
TRBJ2-7,TRBV5-1,TRBD1,CASSWGQPTYEQYF,TGCGCCAGCAGCTGGGGACAGCCGACCTACGAGCAGTACTTC
TRBJ1-2,TRBV11-2,.,CASSLGAGYGYTF,TGTGCCAGCAGCTTAGGCGCCGGGTATGGCTACACCTTC
TRBJ2-2,TRBV28,.,CASTPAGTPNTGELFF,TGTGCCAGCACCCCGGCCGGGACTCCGAACACCGGGGAGCTGTTTTTT
TRBJ2-1,TRBV7-9,TRBD2,CASSFPVVAGGLGNEQFF,TGTGCCAGCAGCTTCCCGGTTGTAGCGGGAGGGCTGGGGAATGAGCAGTTCTTC
TRBJ1-1,TRBV30,TRBD1,CALNRGRANTEAFF,TGTGCCTTAAACAGGGGACGGGCGAACACTGAAGCTTTCTTT
TRBJ1-2,TRBV5-4,.,CASSLGQGYNGYTF,TGTGCCAGCAGCTTGGGGCAGGGATACAATGGCTACACCTTC
TRBJ1-1,TRBV5-1,.,CASSAGPGPDTEAFF,TGCGCCAGCAGCGCGGGTCCCGGTCCGGACACTGAAGCTTTCTTT
TRBJ2-5,TRBV9,.,CASSTRPNTRETQYF,TGTGCCAGCAGCACCCGCCCAAATACGAGAGAGACCCAGTACTTC
TRBJ1-1,TRBV19,.,CATTTGPSLRAFF,TGTGCCACCACGACAGGTCCCTCCTTGAGGGCTTTCTTT
TRBJ2-2,TRBV19,TRBD1,CASQILDRAPTGELFF,TGTGCCAGCCAGATCCTGGACAGGGCCCCCACCGGGGAGCTGTTTTTT
TRBJ1-3,TRBV28,.,CASSFAVGNTIYF,TGTGCCAGCAGTTTTGCGGTGGGAAACACCATATATTTT
TRBJ2-1,TRBV9,TRBD2,CASSVDPGGRNNEQFF,TGTGCCAGCAGCGTAGACCCCGGGGGGAGGAACAATGAGCAGTTCTTC
TRBJ2-5,TRBV5-1,.,CASSAWDLQYQETQYF,TGCGCCAGCAGCGCCTGGGACTTACAGTACCAAGAGACCCAGTACTTC
TRBJ2-1,TRBV10-3,TRBD2,CAISELTSAYNEQFF,TGTGCCATCAGTGAATTGACTAGCGCGTACAATGAGCAGTTCTTC
TRBJ2-7,TRBV5-1,TRBD1,CASSLADRGYEQYF,TGCGCCAGCAGCTTGGCTGACAGGGGCTACGAGCAGTACTTC
TRBJ2-7,TRBV4-1,TRBD2,CASSHQLAAIAYEQYF,TGCGCCAGCAGCCACCAACTAGCGGCTATCGCCTACGAGCAGTACTTC
TRBJ2-7,TRBV4-1,TRBD1,CASSHSGTGVTNYEQYF,TGCGCCAGCAGCCATTCAGGTACAGGGGTAACCAACTACGAGCAGTACTTC
TRBJ1-2,TRBV23-1,.,CASSQSGCREGYGYTF,TGCGCCAGCAGTCAATCCGGTTGCAGGGAGGGTTATGGCTACACCTTC
TRBJ2-1,TRBV5-1,.,CASSVKEGHGNNEQFF,TGCGCCAGCAGCGTAAAAGAGGGACATGGGAACAATGAGCAGTTCTTC
TRBJ1-5,TRBV19,.,CASSREAGAWPQHF,TGTGCCAGTAGTAGGGAGGCGGGGGCATGGCCCCAGCATTTT
TRBJ1-2,TRBV6-1,.,CASRIREDYGYTF,TGTGCCAGCAGGATCAGGGAGGACTATGGCTACACCTTC
TRBJ1-6,TRBV15,.,CATSSGAGPLISPLHF,TGTGCCACCAGCAGTGGGGCCGGGCCCCTGATTTCACCCCTCCACTTT
TRBJ2-2,TRBV5-1,.,CASSSGLGQNANTGELFF,TGCGCCAGCAGCTCAGGGCTAGGACAGAACGCGAACACCGGGGAGCTGTTTTTT
TRBJ1-2,TRBV2,.,CASSLVVARDGYTF,TGTGCCAGCAGTCTAGTGGTGGCACGGGATGGCTACACCTTC
TRBJ2-2,TRBV4-1,.,CASSQDERRVIGELFF,TGCGCCAGCAGCCAAGATGAGCGCAGAGTGATAGGGGAGCTGTTTTTT
TRBJ1-1,TRBV5-6,TRBD1,CASSGRQGKNTEAFF,TGTGCCAGCAGCGGAAGACAGGGTAAGAACACTGAAGCTTTCTTT
TRBJ1-4,TRBV13,.,CASSLGHRRANEKLFF,TGTGCCAGCAGCTTAGGCCATCGCAGGGCTAATGAAAAACTGTTTTTT
TRBJ2-3,TRBV5-4,.,CASSPRAGRGEDTQYF,TGTGCCAGCAGCCCCCGGGCAGGGCGGGGTGAAGATACGCAGTATTTT
TRBJ2-1,TRBV29-1,TRBD1,CSVEYAGTGTDNEQFF,TGCAGCGTTGAGTATGCCGGGACAGGGACCGACAATGAGCAGTTCTTC
TRBJ2-2,TRBV7-3,.,CASSVGPRTGELFF,TGTGCCAGCAGCGTAGGTCCTAGAACCGGGGAGCTGTTTTTT
TRBJ1-6,TRBV7-8,.,CASSITGGSSSVQWSPLHF,TGTGCCAGCAGCATAACCGGGGGGTCCTCGTCGGTCCAGTGGTCACCCCTCCACTTT
TRBJ2-5,TRBV6-5,TRBD1,CASSGTGQETQYF,TGTGCCAGCAGTGGGACAGGCCAAGAGACCCAGTACTTC
TRBJ2-7,TRBV14,TRBD2,CASSQDIPAGGPYEQYF,TGTGCCAGCAGCCAAGATATCCCAGCGGGAGGGCCCTACGAGCAGTACTTC
TRBJ2-7,TRBV11-2,.,CASSRPGSSYEQYF,TGTGCCAGCAGTCGTCCGGGAAGCTCCTACGAGCAGTACTTC
TRBJ2-2,TRBV6-4,TRBD1,CASRGQESTGELFF,TGTGCCAGCAGAGGACAGGAATCCACCGGGGAGCTGTTTTTT
TRBJ1-3,TRBV9,TRBD1,CASSGRTGGNTIYF,TGTGCCAGCAGCGGGAGGACAGGGGGAAACACCATATATTTT
TRBJ1-2,TRBV5-1,.,CASSATSGVKSNYGYTF,TGCGCCAGCAGCGCGACGTCAGGGGTGAAATCTAACTATGGCTACACCTTC